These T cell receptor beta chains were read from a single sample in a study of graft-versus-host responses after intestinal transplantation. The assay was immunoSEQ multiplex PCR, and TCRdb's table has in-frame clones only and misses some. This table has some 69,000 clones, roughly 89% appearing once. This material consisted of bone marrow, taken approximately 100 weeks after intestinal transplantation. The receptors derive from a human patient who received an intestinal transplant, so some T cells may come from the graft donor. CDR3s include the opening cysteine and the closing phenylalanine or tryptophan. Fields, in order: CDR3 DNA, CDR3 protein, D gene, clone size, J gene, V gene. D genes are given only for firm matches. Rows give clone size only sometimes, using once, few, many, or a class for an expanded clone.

cdr3_nt: TGTGCCAGCAGCTTGGGACTAGCGGGACTTGGGCGGGAGACCCAGTACTTC; cdr3_aa: CASSLGLAGLGRETQYF; d_call: TRBD2; clone_size: -; j_call: TRBJ2-5; v_call: TRBV7-9
cdr3_nt: TGTGCCAGTAGTATAGATCCCAGGGACACTGAAGCTTTCTTT; cdr3_aa: CASSIDPRDTEAFF; d_call: -; clone_size: -; j_call: TRBJ1-1; v_call: TRBV19
cdr3_nt: TGTGCCAGCAGTGGTAGCCTCTCTCGGAGTGAGCAGTTCTTC; cdr3_aa: CASSGSLSRSEQFF; d_call: -; clone_size: -; j_call: TRBJ2-1; v_call: TRBV6-1
cdr3_nt: TGTGCCAGCACGACACGTTGGAATCAGCCCCAGCATTTT; cdr3_aa: CASTTRWNQPQHF; d_call: -; clone_size: -; j_call: TRBJ1-5; v_call: TRBV6-6
cdr3_nt: TGCGCCAGCAGCTCCGGGGCTACTACTGGGGCCAACGTCCTGACTTTC; cdr3_aa: CASSSGATTGANVLTF; d_call: -; clone_size: -; j_call: TRBJ2-6; v_call: TRBV5-1
cdr3_nt: TGTGCCAGTAGTATCGAAGTCAGGGGCGAGACCCAGTACTTC; cdr3_aa: CASSIEVRGETQYF; d_call: -; clone_size: -; j_call: TRBJ2-5; v_call: TRBV19
cdr3_nt: TGTGCCAGAAGAAGGGGGGCAGATACGCAGTATTTT; cdr3_aa: CARRRGADTQYF; d_call: -; clone_size: -; j_call: TRBJ2-3; v_call: TRBV2
cdr3_nt: TGCGCCAGCACCACAAACGGGCAGCAGAATAGCAATCAGCCCCAGCATTTT; cdr3_aa: CASTTNGQQNSNQPQHF; d_call: -; clone_size: -; j_call: TRBJ1-5; v_call: TRBV23-1
cdr3_nt: TGTGCCAGCAGCCCGGGGGTAGCTGAGGCCACAGATACGCAGTATTTT; cdr3_aa: CASSPGVAEATDTQYF; d_call: -; clone_size: -; j_call: TRBJ2-3; v_call: TRBV9
cdr3_nt: TGCGCCAGCAGCCACGCAACGACTAGCCCCGTACGACTAGCCAAAAACATTCAGTACTTC; cdr3_aa: CASSHATTSPVRLAKNIQYF; d_call: TRBD2; clone_size: -; j_call: TRBJ2-4; v_call: TRBV4-1
cdr3_nt: TGTGCCAGCAGCTTAGGGACCCTGGAGAGGGAGACCCAGTACTTC; cdr3_aa: CASSLGTLERETQYF; d_call: -; clone_size: -; j_call: TRBJ2-5; v_call: TRBV7-9
cdr3_nt: TGTGCCAGCAGTGTCACCGGGGGTGGGTACGAGCAGTACTTC; cdr3_aa: CASSVTGGGYEQYF; d_call: -; clone_size: -; j_call: TRBJ2-7; v_call: TRBV25-1
cdr3_nt: TGTGCCAGCAGCTTAGAACTAGCCCCAGATACGCAGTATTTT; cdr3_aa: CASSLELAPDTQYF; d_call: -; clone_size: -; j_call: TRBJ2-3; v_call: TRBV13
cdr3_nt: TGTGCCAGCGGAAGCGGGAGCTCCTACAATGAGCAGTTCTTC; cdr3_aa: CASGSGSSYNEQFF; d_call: TRBD2; clone_size: -; j_call: TRBJ2-1; v_call: TRBV28
cdr3_nt: TGTGCCAGCAGCCCGCGGGGGGTCCTAGCCAAAAACATTCAGTACTTC; cdr3_aa: CASSPRGVLAKNIQYF; d_call: TRBD2; clone_size: once; j_call: TRBJ2-4; v_call: TRBV13
cdr3_nt: TGTGCCAGCAGTGACGGTGCAGGTCTCTCGTACCAAGAGACCCAGTACTTC; cdr3_aa: CASSDGAGLSYQETQYF; d_call: -; clone_size: -; j_call: TRBJ2-5; v_call: TRBV6-4
cdr3_nt: TGTGCTAGTGGTCCGGACAGCGGGGAAGAAGCTTTCTTT; cdr3_aa: CASGPDSGEEAFF; d_call: -; clone_size: -; j_call: TRBJ1-1; v_call: TRBV12-5
cdr3_nt: TGTGCCAGCAGCCGGGACACTGGAAACACCATATATTTT; cdr3_aa: CASSRDTGNTIYF; d_call: -; clone_size: medium-sized; j_call: TRBJ1-3; v_call: TRBV6-5
cdr3_nt: TGTGCCAGCAGCCTTTTTGGACAGGTGGAAGAGACCCAGTACTTC; cdr3_aa: CASSLFGQVEETQYF; d_call: TRBD1; clone_size: -; j_call: TRBJ2-5; v_call: TRBV11-2
cdr3_nt: TGTGCCAGCAGCCAACGAGCGGGAGAAATAACAGATACGCAGTATTTT; cdr3_aa: CASSQRAGEITDTQYF; d_call: TRBD2; clone_size: -; j_call: TRBJ2-3; v_call: TRBV4-2
cdr3_nt: TGTGCCAGCTCACCATTGGGACAGTTGAATGAAAAACTGTTTTTT; cdr3_aa: CASSPLGQLNEKLFF; d_call: TRBD1; clone_size: -; j_call: TRBJ1-4; v_call: TRBV18
cdr3_nt: TGTGCCAGCAGCTTACGATCCGGGCTTCACCAAGAGACCCAGTACTTC; cdr3_aa: CASSLRSGLHQETQYF; d_call: -; clone_size: -; j_call: TRBJ2-5; v_call: TRBV11-1
cdr3_nt: TGTGCCAGCAGCGTAGGCTTCGACAGGGGATTAGGGGGTGAGCAGTTCTTC; cdr3_aa: CASSVGFDRGLGGEQFF; d_call: TRBD1; clone_size: -; j_call: TRBJ2-1; v_call: TRBV9
cdr3_nt: TGTGCCAGCAGCTTAGGCCCCTTGGTAGCGGGAGTAAACAATGAGCAGTTCTTC; cdr3_aa: CASSLGPLVAGVNNEQFF; d_call: TRBD2; clone_size: once; j_call: TRBJ2-1; v_call: TRBV11-3
cdr3_nt: TGTGCCACCAAAGGCGGTTACACTGAAGCTTTCTTT; cdr3_aa: CATKGGYTEAFF; d_call: -; clone_size: -; j_call: TRBJ1-1; v_call: TRBV15